A selection of T cell receptor beta chains follows, all from one sample in a study of blood T cells in healthy people across ages. TCRdb passed the 5' RACE reads through MiXCR, listing each CDR3 protein once. Counted here are over 1,200,000 distinct CDR3 sequences, approximately 59% occurring once; the ten biggest clones make up over 6.5%. Input material: blood. Receptors were obtained from a man in his late teens or twenties in good health. Each CDR3 is given with its conserved first and last residue. Each record gives: D gene, J gene, clone size, V gene, CDR3 protein, CDR3 DNA. D genes are given only for firm matches. The size of a clone is reported for some rows only, either as once, few or many, or as a class for expanded clones.

d_call: TRBD1
j_call: TRBJ2-7
clone_size: once
v_call: TRBV20-1
cdr3_aa: CSATLSGTGAWRGSYEQYF
cdr3_nt: TGCAGTGCCACGCTATCCGGGACAGGGGCATGGAGGGGGTCCTACGAGCAGTACTTC

d_call: TRBD2
j_call: TRBJ2-3
clone_size: NA
v_call: TRBV9
cdr3_aa: CASSFREGQADTQYF
cdr3_nt: TGTGCCAGCAGCTTCAGGGAGGGGCAGGCAGATACGCAGTATTTT

d_call: NA
j_call: TRBJ1-5
clone_size: NA
v_call: TRBV28
cdr3_aa: CASSLMGNSRNQPQHF
cdr3_nt: TGTGCCAGCAGTTTAATGGGTAATAGCCGCAATCAGCCCCAGCATTTT

d_call: TRBD1
j_call: TRBJ1-1
clone_size: NA
v_call: TRBV7-9
cdr3_aa: CASSLPAGQENTEAFF
cdr3_nt: TGTGCCAGCAGCTTACCGGCTGGACAGGAGAACACTGAAGCTTTCTTT

d_call: NA
j_call: TRBJ2-7
clone_size: NA
v_call: TRBV20-1
cdr3_aa: CSATLSYEQYF
cdr3_nt: TGCAGTGCTACTCTCTCCTACGAGCAGTACTTC

d_call: NA
j_call: TRBJ2-7
clone_size: NA
v_call: TRBV20-1
cdr3_aa: CSASPDRSASSSYEQYF
cdr3_nt: TGCAGTGCTTCTCCGGACAGATCCGCAAGCAGCTCCTACGAGCAGTACTTC

d_call: NA
j_call: TRBJ2-7
clone_size: NA
v_call: TRBV21-1
cdr3_aa: CASSKVYRVTYEQYF
cdr3_nt: TGTGCCAGCAGCAAAGTCTACAGGGTGACCTACGAGCAGTACTTC

d_call: NA
j_call: TRBJ2-7
clone_size: NA
v_call: TRBV5-1
cdr3_aa: CASSLAANRDYEQYF
cdr3_nt: TGCGCCAGCAGCTTGGCTGCGAACAGGGACTACGAGCAGTACTTC

d_call: NA
j_call: TRBJ2-2
clone_size: NA
v_call: TRBV20-1
cdr3_aa: CSAGGVRGNTGELFF
cdr3_nt: TGCAGTGCTGGCGGGGTCAGGGGAAACACCGGGGAGCTGTTTTTT

d_call: NA
j_call: TRBJ2-7
clone_size: NA
v_call: TRBV10-3
cdr3_aa: CAISESTVRGGYEQYF
cdr3_nt: TGTGCCATCAGTGAGTCGACGGTCCGCGGAGGCTACGAGCAGTACTTC

d_call: TRBD2
j_call: TRBJ2-7
clone_size: NA
v_call: TRBV12-3/TRBV12-4
cdr3_aa: CASSPGLAGASYEQYF
cdr3_nt: TGTGCCAGCAGTCCGGGGCTAGCGGGGGCCTCCTACGAGCAGTACTTC

d_call: TRBD2
j_call: TRBJ2-3
clone_size: NA
v_call: TRBV9
cdr3_aa: CASSVRTSAHTQYF
cdr3_nt: TGTGCCAGCAGCGTCCGGACTAGCGCACATACGCAGTATTTT

d_call: TRBD1
j_call: TRBJ2-7
clone_size: NA
v_call: TRBV6-2/TRBV6-3
cdr3_aa: CASSYLIGQGSYNEQYF
cdr3_nt: TGTGCCAGCAGTTACCTCATTGGACAGGGTTCCTACAATGAGCAGTACTTC

d_call: TRBD2
j_call: TRBJ2-1
clone_size: NA
v_call: TRBV7-2
cdr3_aa: CASNHGGGNEQFF
cdr3_nt: TGTGCCAGCAACCACGGGGGAGGGAATGAGCAGTTCTTC

d_call: NA
j_call: TRBJ2-3
clone_size: NA
v_call: TRBV4-1
cdr3_aa: CASSRILAHTQYF
cdr3_nt: TGCGCCAGCAGCCGGATACTAGCTCACACGCAGTATTTT

d_call: NA
j_call: TRBJ1-4
clone_size: few
v_call: TRBV29-1
cdr3_aa: CSALGGSTNEKLFF
cdr3_nt: TGCAGCGCGTTGGGGGGAAGCACTAATGAAAAACTGTTTTTT

d_call: TRBD2
j_call: TRBJ2-5
clone_size: NA
v_call: TRBV20-1
cdr3_aa: CSARLAGQVGEQYF
cdr3_nt: TGCAGTGCTAGACTAGCGGGCCAGGTGGGGGAGCAGTACTTC

d_call: NA
j_call: TRBJ2-3
clone_size: once
v_call: TRBV12-3/TRBV12-4
cdr3_aa: CASSTILRGGTDTQYF
cdr3_nt: TGTGCCAGCAGCACGATCCTCAGGGGGGGCACAGATACGCAGTATTTT

d_call: TRBD1
j_call: TRBJ1-4
clone_size: few
v_call: TRBV7-2
cdr3_aa: CASSVTSLRQGQRREKLFF
cdr3_nt: TGTGCCAGCAGCGTAACCTCCCTCCGACAGGGCCAGCGGAGGGAAAAACTGTTTTTT

d_call: TRBD1
j_call: TRBJ2-6
clone_size: NA
v_call: TRBV28
cdr3_aa: CASSSTGYRTNVLTF
cdr3_nt: TGTGCCAGCAGTTCGACAGGGTATCGGACCAACGTCCTGACTTTC

d_call: TRBD1
j_call: TRBJ2-1
clone_size: once
v_call: TRBV3-1
cdr3_aa: CAISRDRVHNEQFF
cdr3_nt: TGTGCTATATCGAGGGACAGGGTGCACAATGAGCAGTTCTTC

d_call: NA
j_call: TRBJ2-1
clone_size: NA
v_call: TRBV15
cdr3_aa: CATSRDLPYNEQFF
cdr3_nt: TGTGCCACCAGCAGAGACCTCCCTTACAATGAGCAGTTCTTC

d_call: NA
j_call: TRBJ2-1
clone_size: NA
v_call: TRBV6-1
cdr3_aa: CASSGNRYGQFF
cdr3_nt: TGTGCCAGCAGCGGGAACAGGTATGGGCAGTTCTTC

d_call: NA
j_call: TRBJ2-3
clone_size: NA
v_call: TRBV11-2
cdr3_aa: CASSFGPTSTDTQYF
cdr3_nt: TGTGCCAGCAGCTTCGGTCCGACTAGCACAGATACGCAGTATTTT

d_call: TRBD1
j_call: TRBJ1-1
clone_size: once
v_call: TRBV29-1
cdr3_aa: CSVRNRGREIPEAFF
cdr3_nt: TGCAGCGTCCGAAACAGGGGGCGCGAGATCCCTGAAGCTTTCTTT

d_call: TRBD2
j_call: TRBJ2-3
clone_size: NA
v_call: TRBV6-1
cdr3_aa: CASSEGRGRDTQYF
cdr3_nt: TGTGCCAGCAGTGAAGGGCGCGGGAGAGATACGCAGTATTTT

d_call: NA
j_call: TRBJ1-1
clone_size: NA
v_call: TRBV12-3/TRBV12-4
cdr3_aa: CASSTGGLSGNTEAFF
cdr3_nt: TGTGCCAGCAGCACCGGGGGACTATCGGGGAACACTGAAGCTTTCTTT

d_call: TRBD2
j_call: TRBJ2-1
clone_size: NA
v_call: TRBV3-1
cdr3_aa: CASSQPDLADSYNEQFF
cdr3_nt: TGTGCCAGCAGCCAACCCGACCTAGCGGACTCCTACAATGAGCAGTTCTTC

d_call: TRBD2
j_call: TRBJ2-1
clone_size: few
v_call: TRBV12-3/TRBV12-4
cdr3_aa: CASSKGLAGAYEQFF
cdr3_nt: TGTGCCAGCAGCAAGGGACTAGCGGGAGCCTATGAGCAGTTCTTC

d_call: TRBD2
j_call: TRBJ2-7
clone_size: few
v_call: TRBV29-1
cdr3_aa: CSVGLAGVYEQYF
cdr3_nt: TGCAGCGTAGGACTAGCGGGTGTTTACGAGCAGTACTTC

d_call: TRBD1
j_call: TRBJ1-2
clone_size: NA
v_call: TRBV27
cdr3_aa: CASRGTGKALDGYTF
cdr3_nt: TGTGCCAGCAGGGGGACAGGAAAAGCCCTGGATGGCTACACCTTC

d_call: NA
j_call: TRBJ2-6
clone_size: NA
v_call: TRBV3-1
cdr3_aa: CASSDSGVSGANVLTF
cdr3_nt: TGTGCCAGCAGCGACTCGGGGGTCTCTGGGGCCAACGTCCTGACTTTC

d_call: TRBD2
j_call: TRBJ2-3
clone_size: NA
v_call: TRBV5-1
cdr3_aa: CASSALLAGISTDTQYF
cdr3_nt: TGCGCCAGCAGCGCGCTACTAGCGGGGATAAGCACAGATACGCAGTATTTT

d_call: NA
j_call: TRBJ2-7
clone_size: NA
v_call: TRBV10-3
cdr3_aa: CATATQLSSYNEQYF
cdr3_nt: TGTGCCACCGCGACCCAATTGAGCTCCTACAATGAGCAGTACTTC

d_call: NA
j_call: TRBJ2-2
clone_size: NA
v_call: TRBV25-1
cdr3_aa: CASSGGVTGPGELFF
cdr3_nt: TGTGCCAGCAGCGGAGGAGTTACAGGTCCCGGGGAGCTGTTTTTT

d_call: TRBD2
j_call: TRBJ2-3
clone_size: NA
v_call: TRBV4-3
cdr3_aa: CASSQGVVLAGGVSTDTQYF
cdr3_nt: TGCGCCAGCAGCCAAGGAGTAGTACTAGCGGGGGGGGTGAGCACAGATACGCAGTATTTT

d_call: TRBD2
j_call: TRBJ2-5
clone_size: NA
v_call: TRBV13
cdr3_aa: CASRTSGRKEETQYF
cdr3_nt: TGTGCCAGCAGAACTAGCGGGAGAAAGGAAGAGACCCAGTACTTC

d_call: TRBD1
j_call: TRBJ1-1
clone_size: NA
v_call: TRBV6-1
cdr3_aa: CASSVIHPGQGAPGWNTEAFF
cdr3_nt: TGTGCCAGCAGCGTTATACATCCGGGACAGGGCGCTCCTGGGTGGAACACTGAAGCTTTCTTT

d_call: NA
j_call: TRBJ1-5
clone_size: NA
v_call: TRBV6-1
cdr3_aa: CASSEALYNSNQPQHF
cdr3_nt: TGTGCCAGCAGTGAAGCCCTATATAATAGCAATCAGCCCCAGCATTTT

d_call: NA
j_call: TRBJ2-3
clone_size: few
v_call: TRBV21-1
cdr3_aa: CASSKAGARAADTQYF
cdr3_nt: TGTGCCAGCAGCAAAGCGGGCGCCAGGGCGGCAGATACGCAGTATTTT

d_call: TRBD2
j_call: TRBJ2-7
clone_size: few
v_call: TRBV4-2
cdr3_aa: CASSHRTSMSFYEQYF
cdr3_nt: TGTGCCAGCAGCCACCGGACTAGTATGAGTTTCTACGAGCAGTACTTC

d_call: NA
j_call: TRBJ1-6
clone_size: NA
v_call: TRBV12-3/TRBV12-4
cdr3_aa: CASSSTGALNSLHF
cdr3_nt: TGTGCCAGCAGTTCGACCGGGGCCCTGAATTCCCTCCACTTT

d_call: TRBD2
j_call: TRBJ2-1
clone_size: few
v_call: TRBV6-5
cdr3_aa: CASSYSGTITEQFF
cdr3_nt: TGTGCCAGCAGTTACTCCGGGACTATTACTGAGCAGTTCTTC

d_call: NA
j_call: TRBJ2-7
clone_size: NA
v_call: TRBV4-1
cdr3_aa: CASSWRRGYEQYF
cdr3_nt: TGCGCCAGCAGCTGGCGGCGGGGATACGAGCAGTACTTC

d_call: NA
j_call: TRBJ1-2
clone_size: NA
v_call: TRBV29-1
cdr3_aa: CSAEGQYGYTF
cdr3_nt: TGCAGCGCAGAAGGACAGTATGGCTACACCTTC

d_call: TRBD1
j_call: TRBJ2-1
clone_size: NA
v_call: TRBV7-6
cdr3_aa: CASSLKFGTEYNEQFF
cdr3_nt: TGTGCCAGCAGCTTGAAATTCGGGACAGAGTACAATGAGCAGTTCTTC